This section outlines one T cell receptor (beta chain) sequence together with its context. These data belong to a study of blood T cell repertoires in COVID-19. Looking at the study overall: The United States, Italy and Spain supplied acute and convalescent COVID-19 samples.

V shed 7 bases and J shed 4 bases, with 11 bases lying between them. The germline V gene encodes CDR1 DFQATT and CDR2 SNEGSKA (reference sequence). There are 11 residues in the CDR3. Libraries were prepared by immunoSEQ multiplex PCR; TCRdb keeps only in-frame clonotypes and omits some of them. The sample shows a few hundred thousand clones, roughly nine tenths of them seen only once. The chain employs TRBV20-1 and TRBJ2-7; possible D gene TRBD2, 6 bases. The sample was PBMCs or T cells enriched from blood (not recorded which). The clonotype comes from a woman aged 25 to 39 who had recovered from COVID-19. The CDR3, as DNA: TGCAGTGTGGGACTGGGGTACGAGCAGTACTTC. Its translation is CSVGLGYEQYF.